This T cell receptor (beta chain) is from a study of cytomegalovirus exposure and HLA in healthy donors. In the study overall: Later analysis reported that the approximately 120 validation repertoires shared the platform of the roughly 700 first-cohort repertoires.

Only in-frame clones appear in the TCRdb table, and some are missing; sequencing was by immunoSEQ multiplex PCR. The sample has around 130,000 clones; around nine tenths are singletons. On this clone: Its antigen is undetermined.

Germline assignment: CDR1 SGHVS and CDR2 FNYEAQ. The J segment lost 7 bases and the V segment lost 4 bases, leaving 4 bases of the junction unmatched. This CDR3 is 12 amino acids long. Separate from the roughly 710-subject first cohort, the roughly 120-subject validation cohort was the one that the donors belonged to. Study observations and caveats: Overall, about 160 TCR beta chains were annotated as cytomegalovirus-associated. According to a later analysis, TCR clusters from the first cohort tended to co-occur in the 100 to 150 validation repertoires.

This clonotype was sampled from a man younger than 45 in good health and CMV-seronegative. Input material: PBMCs. The V and J genes are TRBV7-6 and TRBJ2-7; 7 bases agree with TRBD1. Here the CDR3 DNA reads TGTGCCAGCAGCTCACAGGGGTGGGAGCAGTACTTC. This codes for CASSSQGWEQYF.